Listed below are T cell receptor beta chains from one sample, sequenced in a study of cytomegalovirus exposure and HLA in healthy donors. The protocol was immunoSEQ multiplex PCR, while the TCRdb copy is restricted to in-frame clones and leaves out a portion. The sample carries around 120,000 clones, about 59% recorded once. Sequenced sample: PBMCs. The receptors were sampled from a middle-aged woman in good health and CMV-seropositive. Each CDR3 is given with its conserved first and last residue. A D gene is named only where the DNA matches it firmly. Some rows mark clone size as missing; the rest say once, few, many or name a class of expanded clone.

v_call	j_call	d_call	clone_size	cdr3_aa	cdr3_nt
TRBV4-1	TRBJ1-2	NA	NA	CASSPWGEGLALYYGYTF	TGCGCCAGCAGCCCCTGGGGTGAGGGTTTGGCCCTCTACTATGGCTACACCTTC
TRBV2	TRBJ1-5	TRBD1	NA	CASRPRQGDNQPQHF	TGTGCCAGCAGACCTAGACAGGGAGATAATCAGCCCCAGCATTTT
TRBV10-2	TRBJ1-5	NA	NA	CASRAQGIGNQPQHF	TGCGCCAGCAGAGCCCAGGGGATAGGCAATCAGCCCCAGCATTTT
TRBV5-4	TRBJ2-5	NA	NA	CASSLIDSQETQYF	TGTGCCAGCAGCTTGATCGACAGCCAAGAGACCCAGTACTTC
TRBV28	TRBJ2-2	NA	few	CASSAGQTTGTGELFF	TGTGCCAGCAGTGCTGGACAAACCACTGGGACCGGGGAGCTGTTTTTT
TRBV28	TRBJ2-7	TRBD2	NA	CASLSGRNEQYF	TGTGCCAGCCTTAGCGGGAGGAACGAGCAGTACTTC
TRBV5-1	TRBJ2-1	NA	NA	CASSLGYRGANNEQFF	TGCGCCAGCAGCTTGGGGTATCGCGGGGCTAACAATGAGCAGTTCTTC
TRBV5-4	TRBJ2-5	TRBD2	NA	CASSGRLAGHQETQYF	TGTGCCAGCAGCGGGCGACTAGCGGGCCATCAAGAGACCCAGTACTTC
TRBV7-2	TRBJ1-3	TRBD1	NA	CASSLGGTAGNTIYF	TGTGCCAGCAGCTTAGGGGGGACAGCAGGAAACACCATATATTTT
TRBV6-1	TRBJ2-7	TRBD2	NA	CASLQREHYEQYF	TGTGCCAGCCTGCAGCGGGAACACTACGAGCAGTACTTC
TRBV11-2	TRBJ2-7	TRBD1	NA	CASSNGGGTGFYEQYF	TGTGCCAGCAGTAACGGAGGAGGGACAGGGTTCTACGAGCAGTACTTC
TRBV19	TRBJ1-3	NA	NA	CASSDSYSGNTIYF	TGTGCCAGTAGCGACAGTTACTCTGGAAACACCATATATTTT
TRBV6-1	TRBJ1-2	NA	few	CAGSDGYTF	TGTGCCGGTTCGGATGGCTACACCTTC
TRBV15	TRBJ2-7	NA	NA	CATSRVVDSYEQYF	TGTGCCACCAGCAGAGTAGTCGACTCCTACGAGCAGTACTTC
TRBV4-1	TRBJ2-1	NA	once	CASSLSPLGNEQFF	TGCGCCAGCAGCCTGTCCCCACTAGGCAATGAGCAGTTCTTC
TRBV28	TRBJ1-5	TRBD1	NA	CASSPILGNRGASNQPQHF	TGTGCCAGCAGTCCCATCCTAGGGAACAGGGGAGCTAGCAATCAGCCCCAGCATTTT
TRBV5-1	TRBJ1-2	NA	NA	CASSTGQLKIDYGYTF	TGCGCCAGCAGCACCGGACAGCTAAAAATTGACTATGGCTACACCTTC
TRBV7-9	TRBJ2-5	NA	NA	CASSLKGAGETQYF	TGTGCCAGCAGCTTAAAAGGGGCTGGAGAGACCCAGTACTTC
TRBV15	TRBJ2-5	TRBD2	NA	CATSRDVGEGETQYF	TGTGCCACCAGCAGAGATGTGGGGGAGGGGGAGACCCAGTACTTC
TRBV6-5	TRBJ2-1	NA	NA	CASSSYPSDWKQFF	TGTGCCAGCAGCTCATACCCTAGCGACTGGAAGCAGTTCTTC
TRBV10-3	TRBJ1-2	NA	NA	CAISEENRVGYTF	TGTGCCATCAGTGAGGAAAACAGGGTTGGCTACACCTTC
TRBV7-8	TRBJ2-1	NA	NA	CASSLRENSYNEQFF	TGTGCCAGCAGCTTACGGGAGAACTCCTACAATGAGCAGTTCTTC
TRBV7-9	TRBJ1-1	NA	NA	CASSLSGNTEAFF	TGTGCCAGCAGCTTATCCGGGAACACTGAAGCTTTCTTT
TRBV7-9	TRBJ2-3	TRBD2	NA	CASSLGSGRADTQYF	TGTGCCAGCAGCTTAGGTAGCGGGAGGGCTGATACGCAGTATTTT
TRBV18	TRBJ2-1	TRBD2	few	CASSPTALADDNEQFF	TGTGCCAGCTCACCTACGGCACTAGCGGACGACAATGAGCAGTTCTTC
TRBV19	TRBJ2-5	NA	once	CASSIGGAVGETQYF	TGTGCCAGTAGTATAGGTGGGGCAGTGGGTGAGACCCAGTACTTC
TRBV7-8	TRBJ2-3	TRBD2	NA	CASSLGLAGTDTQYF	TGTGCCAGCAGCCTGGGCCTAGCGGGCACAGATACGCAGTATTTT
TRBV30	TRBJ2-7	NA	once	CAWEAAGSPSYEQYF	TGTGCCTGGGAAGCGGCGGGATCACCCTCCTACGAGCAGTACTTC
TRBV19	TRBJ1-1	NA	NA	CASNPGGGSVTEAFF	TGTGCCAGTAACCCTGGGGGGGGCTCGGTCACTGAAGCTTTCTTT
TRBV4-3	TRBJ2-5	NA	NA	CASSPGQGFRQYF	TGCGCCAGCAGCCCGGGCCAGGGTTTCCGGCAGTACTTC
TRBV11-2	TRBJ1-2	NA	NA	CASSFGGGSYGYTF	TGTGCCAGCAGCTTTGGCGGGGGGTCCTATGGCTACACCTTC
TRBV19	TRBJ2-1	NA	NA	CASSTRSYNEQFF	TGTGCCAGTAGTACCCGCTCCTACAATGAGCAGTTCTTC
TRBV7-6	TRBJ2-1	TRBD2	NA	CASSPHPSGSPSYNEQFF	TGTGCCAGCAGCCCGCACCCTAGCGGGAGTCCCTCCTACAATGAGCAGTTCTTC
TRBV30	TRBJ2-7	NA	NA	CAGKGSAGYEQYF	TGTGCCGGAAAGGGCTCAGCGGGCTACGAGCAGTACTTC
TRBV7-9	TRBJ1-2	NA	NA	CSSNNRNGDYGYTF	TGTTCCAGCAACAACAGGAATGGAGACTATGGCTACACCTTC
TRBV7-9	TRBJ1-5	NA	NA	CASSFPNQPQHF	TGTGCCAGCAGCTTCCCGAATCAGCCCCAGCATTTT
TRBV7-2	TRBJ1-5	NA	NA	CASSLATGGQPQHF	TGTGCCAGCAGCTTAGCGACGGGGGGGCAGCCCCAGCATTTT
TRBV29-1	TRBJ2-1	NA	once	CSVEGRTNYNEQFF	TGCAGCGTTGAAGGCCGCACAAACTACAATGAGCAGTTCTTC
TRBV7-8	TRBJ1-2	NA	NA	CASSLAAGGDGYTF	TGTGCCAGCAGCTTAGCCGCGGGGGGAGATGGCTACACCTTC
TRBV7-9	TRBJ2-7	NA	NA	CSSSPSPLGQLDYEQYF	TGTTCCAGCAGCCCATCACCTCTCGGACAGTTGGACTACGAGCAGTACTTC